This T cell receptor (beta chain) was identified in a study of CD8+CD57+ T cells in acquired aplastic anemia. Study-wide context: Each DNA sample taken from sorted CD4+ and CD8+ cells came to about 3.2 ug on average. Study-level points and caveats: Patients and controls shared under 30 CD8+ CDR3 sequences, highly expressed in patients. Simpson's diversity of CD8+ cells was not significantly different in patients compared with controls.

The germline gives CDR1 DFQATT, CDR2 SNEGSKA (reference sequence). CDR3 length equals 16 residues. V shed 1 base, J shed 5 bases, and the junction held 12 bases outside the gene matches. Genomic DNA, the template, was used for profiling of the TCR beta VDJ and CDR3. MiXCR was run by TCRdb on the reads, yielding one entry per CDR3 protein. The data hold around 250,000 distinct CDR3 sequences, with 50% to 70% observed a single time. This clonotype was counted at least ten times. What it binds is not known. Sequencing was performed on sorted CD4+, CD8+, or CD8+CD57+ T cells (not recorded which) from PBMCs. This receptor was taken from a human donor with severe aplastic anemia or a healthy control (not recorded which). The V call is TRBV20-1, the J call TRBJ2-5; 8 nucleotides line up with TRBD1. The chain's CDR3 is CSARAKPDRAGETQYF. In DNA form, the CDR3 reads TGCAGTGCTAGAGCGAAACCGGACAGGGCCGGGGAGACCCAGTACTTC.